This is a list of T cell receptor beta chains from one sample in a study of human T cells and chemical hapten exposure. TCRdb recomputed calls from the RACE reads with MiXCR, one row per CDR3 protein. This table holds under 450,000 distinct CDR3 sequences, approximately 5.1% found once. This specimen was whole blood, taken in connection with sensitization to the hapten diphenylcyclopropenone (DPC). Receptor source: a woman between 45 and 60 years old with alopecia areata. Some clones in this sample may be carry-over from other donors' samples. CDR3s include the opening cysteine and the closing phenylalanine or tryptophan. Fields, in order: J gene, D gene, clone size, V gene, CDR3 protein, CDR3 DNA. The D gene is left open where the match is weak. Expanded clones get a size class; other rows say once, few or many, or leave the size out.

J: TRBJ2-3; D: NA; size: many; V: TRBV20-1; CDR3: CSGDIGGEDTQYF; DNA: TGCAGTGGGGACATAGGGGGTGAAGATACGCAGTATTTT
J: TRBJ1-1; D: NA; size: many; V: TRBV5-5; CDR3: CASSLDRMNTEAFF; DNA: TGTGCCAGCAGCTTGGACAGAATGAACACTGAAGCTTTCTTT
J: TRBJ2-2; D: NA; size: few; V: TRBV29-1; CDR3: CSVQFVTEELFF; DNA: TGCAGCGTTCAGTTTGTTACCGAGGAGCTGTTTTTT
J: TRBJ2-3; D: NA; size: few; V: TRBV14; CDR3: CASSPVGTGTDTQYF; DNA: TGTGCCAGCAGCCCGGTGGGGACTGGCACAGATACGCAGTATTTT
J: TRBJ2-7; D: TRBD2; size: NA; V: TRBV20-1; CDR3: CSARETGGGLAGAPYEQYF; DNA: TGCAGTGCTCGCGAGACAGGCGGGGGACTAGCGGGAGCCCCCTACGAGCAGTACTTC
J: TRBJ2-7; D: NA; size: NA; V: TRBV5-1; CDR3: CASSSRAAHEQYF; DNA: TGCGCCAGCAGCTCCCGGGCCGCGCACGAGCAGTACTTC
J: TRBJ1-2; D: TRBD1; size: many; V: TRBV27; CDR3: CASSEGQYYGYTF; DNA: TGTGCCAGCAGTGAGGGACAGTACTATGGCTACACCTTC
J: TRBJ1-5; D: NA; size: many; V: TRBV12-3/TRBV12-4; CDR3: CASSLRARHNQPQHF; DNA: TGTGCCAGCAGCCTCAGAGCTCGACACAATCAGCCCCAGCATTTT
J: TRBJ2-7; D: NA; size: many; V: TRBV7-2; CDR3: CASSLGADYEQYF; DNA: TGTGCCAGCAGCTTAGGGGCCGACTACGAGCAGTACTTC
J: TRBJ1-5; D: NA; size: many; V: TRBV12-3/TRBV12-4; CDR3: CASSSGGSQPQHF; DNA: TGTGCCAGCAGTTCCGGAGGGAGTCAGCCCCAGCATTTT
J: TRBJ2-4; D: NA; size: many; V: TRBV3-1; CDR3: CASSQEMVAKNIQYF; DNA: TGTGCCAGCAGCCAAGAAATGGTTGCCAAAAACATTCAGTACTTC
J: TRBJ2-3; D: TRBD2; size: many; V: TRBV7-2; CDR3: CASSLGLAGSDTQYF; DNA: TGTGCCAGCAGCTTGGGACTAGCGGGCTCAGATACGCAGTATTTT
J: TRBJ2-3; D: TRBD2; size: many; V: TRBV10-3; CDR3: CAISQLAGPTDTQYF; DNA: TGTGCCATCAGCCAACTAGCGGGGCCCACAGATACGCAGTATTTT
J: TRBJ1-1; D: NA; size: many; V: TRBV1; CDR3: CTSTGGGENTEAFF; DNA: TGCACCAGCACGGGCGGGGGCGAGAACACTGAAGCTTTCTTT
J: TRBJ1-1; D: NA; size: many; V: TRBV3-1; CDR3: CASSQVGQNTEAFF; DNA: TGTGCCAGCAGCCAAGTAGGGCAGAACACTGAAGCTTTCTTT
J: TRBJ1-4; D: TRBD1; size: NA; V: TRBV4-2; CDR3: CASSKGQGARGSEKLFF; DNA: TGTGCCAGCAGCAAGGGACAGGGGGCGCGAGGTAGTGAAAAACTGTTTTTT
J: TRBJ1-6; D: NA; size: NA; V: TRBV2; CDR3: CASSAGRSSPLHF; DNA: TGTGCCAGCAGTGCGGGGAGAAGTTCACCCCTCCACTTT
J: TRBJ2-1; D: TRBD2; size: many; V: TRBV7-9; CDR3: CASSPRTSGRNEQFF; DNA: TGTGCCAGCAGCCCGAGGACTAGCGGGAGGAATGAGCAGTTCTTC
J: TRBJ1-4; D: NA; size: many; V: TRBV7-8; CDR3: CASSLAVGVEEKLFF; DNA: TGTGCCAGCAGCTTAGCGGTAGGGGTGGAGGAAAAACTGTTTTTT
J: TRBJ2-1; D: TRBD2; size: many; V: TRBV30; CDR3: CAWRGKRGPSYNEQFF; DNA: TGTGCCTGGAGGGGGAAGCGGGGACCCTCCTACAATGAGCAGTTCTTC
J: TRBJ1-5; D: NA; size: NA; V: TRBV11-2; CDR3: CASSLDFTPGGNQPQHF; DNA: TGTGCCAGCAGCTTAGATTTCACCCCAGGAGGCAATCAGCCCCAGCATTTT
J: TRBJ2-3; D: TRBD2; size: many; V: TRBV7-2; CDR3: CASSLALAGSDTQYF; DNA: TGTGCCAGCAGCTTAGCACTAGCGGGGTCAGATACGCAGTATTTT
J: TRBJ2-5; D: TRBD1; size: NA; V: TRBV2; CDR3: CASSPPGTGLQETQYF; DNA: TGTGCCAGCAGTCCTCCCGGGACAGGGCTCCAAGAGACCCAGTACTTC
J: TRBJ1-5; D: NA; size: many; V: TRBV5-5; CDR3: CASSWSGGNQPQHF; DNA: TGTGCCAGCAGCTGGTCAGGGGGCAATCAGCCCCAGCATTTT
J: TRBJ1-2; D: NA; size: many; V: TRBV29-1; CDR3: CSVEGWDGYGYTF; DNA: TGCAGCGTTGAAGGTTGGGACGGCTATGGCTACACCTTC
J: TRBJ1-1; D: NA; size: NA; V: TRBV4-1; CDR3: CASSQDNGGTEAFF; DNA: TGCGCCAGCAGCCAAGATAATGGCGGGACTGAAGCTTTCTTT
J: TRBJ1-5; D: NA; size: few; V: TRBV27; CDR3: CASSLRGVGNQPQHF; DNA: TGTGCCAGCAGTTTAAGAGGCGTGGGCAATCAGCCCCAGCATTTT
J: TRBJ2-2; D: NA; size: many; V: TRBV5-6; CDR3: CASSLVEGPDTGELFF; DNA: TGTGCCAGCAGCTTGGTCGAGGGCCCGGACACCGGGGAGCTGTTTTTT
J: TRBJ1-1; D: NA; size: few; V: TRBV2; CDR3: CASSEPSTGPFTEAFF; DNA: TGTGCCAGCAGTGAACCTTCGACAGGACCCTTCACTGAAGCTTTCTTT
J: TRBJ1-3; D: NA; size: many; V: TRBV20-1; CDR3: CSATGTPSSGNTIYF; DNA: TGCAGTGCTACCGGGACACCGAGCTCTGGAAACACCATATATTTT
J: TRBJ2-1; D: NA; size: NA; V: TRBV9; CDR3: CASSPPRTRVGEQFF; DNA: TGTGCCAGCAGCCCCCCAAGGACCCGTGTTGGAGAGCAGTTCTTC
J: TRBJ2-7; D: TRBD2; size: many; V: TRBV28; CDR3: CASSIAGTYEQYF; DNA: TGTGCCAGCAGTATAGCGGGTACCTACGAGCAGTACTTC
J: TRBJ1-6; D: NA; size: many; V: TRBV19; CDR3: CASRPAGDGAFYNSPLHF; DNA: TGTGCCAGTAGGCCTGCGGGGGACGGGGCTTTCTATAATTCACCCCTCCACTTT
J: TRBJ2-3; D: NA; size: NA; V: TRBV3-1; CDR3: CASSQSRGETDTQYF; DNA: TGTGCCAGCAGCCAGAGTCGAGGGGAAACAGATACGCAGTATTTT
J: TRBJ2-1; D: TRBD2; size: many; V: TRBV28; CDR3: CASRDAAGGPNEQFF; DNA: TGTGCCAGCAGGGACGCAGCGGGAGGGCCGAATGAGCAGTTCTTC
J: TRBJ1-2; D: NA; size: many; V: TRBV10-3; CDR3: CAISESDGANYGYTF; DNA: TGTGCCATCAGTGAGTCAGACGGCGCTAACTATGGCTACACCTTC
J: TRBJ1-2; D: NA; size: many; V: TRBV3-1; CDR3: CASSQVTRATNGYTF; DNA: TGTGCCAGCAGCCAAGTCACCCGGGCCACGAATGGCTACACCTTC
J: TRBJ2-7; D: NA; size: many; V: TRBV4-2; CDR3: CASSQEATGGWYEQYF; DNA: TGTGCCAGCAGCCAAGAAGCGACCGGGGGCTGGTACGAGCAGTACTTC
J: TRBJ2-1; D: NA; size: NA; V: TRBV27; CDR3: CASSPRSGTATRDEQFF; DNA: TGTGCCAGCAGTCCCCGGTCTGGAACGGCTACCAGGGATGAGCAGTTCTTC
J: TRBJ2-7; D: NA; size: NA; V: TRBV18; CDR3: CASSPPGAGQYEQYF; DNA: TGTGCCAGCTCACCACCGGGGGCAGGGCAGTACGAGCAGTACTTC
J: TRBJ2-3; D: NA; size: few; V: TRBV7-8; CDR3: CASSLVPPAPRTDTQYF; DNA: TGTGCCAGCAGCTTAGTACCCCCGGCGCCCCGCACAGATACGCAGTATTTT
J: TRBJ2-1; D: NA; size: many; V: TRBV29-1; CDR3: CSARGQDSYNEQFF; DNA: TGCAGCGCCCGAGGGCAGGACTCCTACAATGAGCAGTTCTTC
J: TRBJ2-2; D: NA; size: many; V: TRBV24-1; CDR3: CATSDFINTGELFF; DNA: TGTGCCACCAGTGATTTTATAAACACCGGGGAGCTGTTTTTT
J: TRBJ1-4; D: NA; size: few; V: TRBV10-3; CDR3: CAISDGPGEKLFF; DNA: TGTGCCATCAGTGATGGGCCAGGGGAAAAACTGTTTTTT